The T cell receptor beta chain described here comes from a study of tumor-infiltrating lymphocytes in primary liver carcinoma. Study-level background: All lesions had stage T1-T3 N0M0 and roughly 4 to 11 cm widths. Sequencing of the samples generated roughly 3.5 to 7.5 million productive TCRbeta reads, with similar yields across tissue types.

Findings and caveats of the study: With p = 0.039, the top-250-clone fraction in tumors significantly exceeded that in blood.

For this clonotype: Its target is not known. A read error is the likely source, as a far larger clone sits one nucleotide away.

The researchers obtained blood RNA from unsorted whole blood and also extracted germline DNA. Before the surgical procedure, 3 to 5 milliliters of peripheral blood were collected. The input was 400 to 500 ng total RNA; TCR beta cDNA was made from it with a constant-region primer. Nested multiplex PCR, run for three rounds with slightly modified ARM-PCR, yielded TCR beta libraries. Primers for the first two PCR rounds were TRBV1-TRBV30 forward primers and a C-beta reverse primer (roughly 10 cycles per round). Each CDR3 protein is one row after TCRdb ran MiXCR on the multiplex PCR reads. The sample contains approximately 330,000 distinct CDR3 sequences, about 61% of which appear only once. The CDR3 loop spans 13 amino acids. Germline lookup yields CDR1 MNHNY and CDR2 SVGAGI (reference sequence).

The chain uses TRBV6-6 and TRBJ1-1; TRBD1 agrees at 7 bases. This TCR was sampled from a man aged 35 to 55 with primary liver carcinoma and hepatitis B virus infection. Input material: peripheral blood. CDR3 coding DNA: TGTGCCAGCAGCCCGGGACAGAACACTGAAACTTTCTTT. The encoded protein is CASSPGQNTETFF.